Listed here are 18 T cell receptor beta chains from one sample, sequenced in a study of circulating tumor DNA in untreated peripheral T-cell lymphoma. Measured with immunoSEQ multiplex PCR; TCRdb has only the in-frame clones, and not every one. This repertoire shows about 7,300 clones, about 75% found once; its top ten account for 15% to 20%. The sample comprised tumor tissue. The receptors stem from a human donor with peripheral T-cell lymphoma.

This clone is labeled medium-sized (0.01 to 0.1%). The genes are TRBV19 and TRBJ1-3; D call uncertain. V was pared by 4 bases and J by 0 bases, with 7 bases between. Germline-derived CDR1 and CDR2 are LNHDA and SQIVND (reference sequence). The CDR3 has 14 amino acids. The CDR3 protein is CASSTKGSGNTIYF. The CDR3 coding sequence is TGTGCCAGTAGTACGAAGGGCTCTGGAAACACCATATATTTT.

The chain is built from TRBV28 and TRBJ2-7; D is unresolved. This CDR3 region has 12 residues. Trimming removed 6 bases from V and 3 bases from J, with 9 bases in between. Per germline, CDR1 MDHEN and CDR2 SYDVKM. The DNA of the CDR3 is TGTGCCAGCAGCCGAGGCGGCTACGAGCAGTACTTC. Amino acid sequence: CASSRGGYEQYF.

The chain combines TRBV30 with TRBJ1-5; the D gene is possibly TRBD1 (6 bases). The CDR3 sequence is 12 residues long. The V gene lost 4 bases and the J gene lost 5 bases, with 9 bases spanning the gap. Germline V gene lookup returns CDR1 GTSNPN and CDR2 SVGIG (reference sequence). The CDR3 DNA follows: TGTGCCTGGAAGGGGGAGGATCAGCCCCAGCATTTT. Translation gives CAWKGEDQPQHF.

The rearrangement joins TRBV6-8 to TRBJ1-3; D is perhaps TRBD1 (6 bases). Germline assignment: CDR1 MNHGY and CDR2 SAAAGT. The CDR3 sequence is 15 residues long. Trimming cost V 0 bases and J 4 bases, with 10 bases left between them. The CDR3 loop reads CASSYSSRGGNTIYF. In DNA form, the CDR3 reads TGTGCCAGCAGTTACTCGAGCAGGGGAGGAAACACCATATATTTT.

In its sample, this clone was seen a few times. The chain couples TRBV11-3 to TRBJ2-7; a possible D gene is TRBD2 (5 bases). The CDR3 spans 14 residues. The germline CDR1 and CDR2 sequences are SGHNT and YENEEA. Trimming cost V 3 bases and J 7 bases, with 16 bases left between them. The CDR3 is CASSLRTGIWEQYF. The DNA for the CDR3 is TGTGCCAGCAGCTTGAGGACGGGAATTTGGGAGCAGTACTTC.

DNA of the CDR3: TGTGCCAGCTCACTGCCTAGCACAGATACGCAGTATTTT. Its protein product is CASSLPSTDTQYF. The chain uses TRBV18 and TRBJ2-3; D not certain. Germline V gene lookup returns CDR1 KGHSH and CDR2 LQKENI. The length of the CDR3 is 13 residues. Deletions cut 4 bases from V and 0 bases from J, with 5 bases between.

The CDR3 here is CASSPQGTLTTQYF. CDR3 DNA: TGTGCCAGCAGCCCTCAGGGGACTCTCACGACCCAGTACTTC. The chain carries TRBV11-3 and TRBJ2-5; the D gene could be TRBD1 or TRBD2 (6 bases each). Germline-derived CDR1 and CDR2 are SGHNT and YENEEA. Trimming took 5 bases from V and 7 from J, leaving 17 bases between them. The CDR3 is 14 amino acids.

V is TRBV19 and J is TRBJ2-1; D gene uncertain. Between the trimmed V and J ends, which lost 10 bases and 4 bases, there was a span of 20 bases. Germline CDR1 LNHDA, CDR2 SQIVND (reference sequence). This CDR3 is built from 15 residues. CDR3 amino acids: CATTPTTRGYNEQFF. The CDR3 nucleotides read TGTGCCACCACACCGACAACCCGAGGTTACAATGAGCAGTTCTTC.

Here the CDR3 DNA reads TGCAGCGTTGGATATACCGGGAGCCCCTCAGATACGCAGTATTTT. Protein product: CSVGYTGSPSDTQYF. The V gene is TRBV29-1, the J gene TRBJ2-3; D might be TRBD2 (6 bases). The ends were cut back, 4 bases at V and 4 bases at J, with 18 bases in the middle. The CDR3 runs to 15 residues. Germline V lookup: CDR1 SQVTM, CDR2 ANQGSEA.

The gene calls are TRBV29-1 and TRBJ1-6, with TRBD1 identical over 7 bases. Germline V gene data show CDR1 as SQVTM and CDR2 as ANQGSEA. CDR3 size: 15 residues. This CDR3 is CASEKSHRGYSPLHF. As DNA, the CDR3 is TGCGCCAGCGAGAAGTCCCACAGGGGTTATTCACCCCTCCACTTT.

The chain couples TRBV28 to TRBJ2-7, with D perhaps matching TRBD1 (5 bases). The CDR3 extends over 13 amino acids. The V end was cut by 6 bases, the J end by 6 bases, with 15 bases between. In germline, CDR1 is MDHEN, CDR2 SYDVKM. CDR3 sequence reads: CASRDPVGVEQYF. CDR3 bases: TGTGCCAGCAGGGACCCGGTAGGGGTCGAGCAGTACTTC.

This clone showed up just once. The V and J genes are TRBV19 and TRBJ2-1; 8 nucleotides align to TRBD2. Germline loops: CDR1 LNHDA, CDR2 SQIVND (reference sequence). CDR3 length: 18 amino acids. The J segment lost 0 bases and the V segment lost 4 bases, leaving 11 bases of the junction unmatched. The CDR3 protein is CASSTQTSVYSSYNEQFF. The CDR3, as DNA: TGTGCCAGTAGTACCCAGACTAGCGTATATAGCTCCTACAATGAGCAGTTCTTC.

The chain combines TRBV28 with TRBJ1-4; D is undetermined. Between the trimmed V and J ends, which lost 6 bases and 5 bases, there was a span of 19 bases. From germline, CDR1 is MDHEN and CDR2 SYDVKM. This CDR3 contains 16 residues. CDR3 in amino acids: CASSSNTPGANEKLFF. The CDR3 region has the DNA TGTGCCAGCAGCTCAAATACACCGGGAGCAAATGAAAAACTGTTTTTT. The full variable domain, in which reference TRBV28 and TRBJ1-4 provide the parts outside the CDR3, is DVKVTQSSRYLVKRTGEKVFLECVQDMDHENMFWYRQDPGLGLRLIYFSYDVKMKEKGDIPEGYSVSREKKERFSLILESASTNQTSMYLCASSSNTPGANEKLFFGSGTQLSVL.

This chain uses TRBV7-5 with TRBJ2-3; TRBD2, the D gene given by the table, was not confirmed from the DNA. TRBV7-5 is assigned pseudogene status. The CDR3 has 17 residues. Written as DNA, the CDR3 is TGTGCCAGCAGGGGAGAGGGAGGGCCTCAGGGCACAGATACGCAGTATTTT. This gives the protein CASRGEGGPQGTDTQYF.

This clone was detected a few times. The chain recombines TRBV11-3 with TRBJ2-7, with D unclear. The CDR3 is 14 amino acids. CDR1 is SGHNT and CDR2 is YENEEA in the germline V gene. V was cut by 5 bases and J by 2 bases, with 13 bases left in between. The CDR3 sequence: CASSPGSKTYEQYF. In DNA form, the CDR3 reads TGTGCCAGCAGCCCCGGCTCGAAGACCTACGAGCAGTACTTC.

This clone came up a few times. This chain links TRBV2 with TRBJ2-5, with 10 bases lining up with TRBD1. The trim removed 4 bases at V and 5 bases at J, leaving 7 bases unmatched. Germline lookup yields CDR1 SNHLY and CDR2 FYNNEI. The CDR3 spans 15 residues. The chain's CDR3 is CASSARQGAWETQYF. The DNA of the CDR3 is TGTGCCAGCAGTGCCCGACAGGGGGCATGGGAGACCCAGTACTTC.

The chain is built from TRBV19 and TRBJ2-1; D possibly corresponds to TRBD1 (5 bases). The CDR3 loop spans 16 amino acids. Germline CDR1 LNHDA, CDR2 SQIVND (reference sequence). Trimming shortened V by 5 bases and J by 0 bases, and 14 bases separated the two germline ends. The CDR3 region is CASSGAETASYNEQFF. The CDR3 nucleotides are TGTGCCAGTAGTGGGGCGGAGACAGCCTCCTACAATGAGCAGTTCTTC. The whole variable domain, remainder taken from reference TRBV19 and TRBJ2-1, is DGGITQSPKYLFRKEGQNVTLSCEQNLNHDAMYWYRQDPGQGLRLIYYSQIVNDFQKGDIAEGYSVSREKKESFPLTVTSAQKNPTAFYLCASSGAETASYNEQFFGPGTRLTVL.

This clone ranks as medium-sized. The chain carries TRBV14 and TRBJ2-7; 9 nucleotides match TRBD1. V lost 0 bases and J lost 5; bases outside the gene matches: 8. The CDR3 has 16 residues. Germline CDR1 SGHDN, CDR2 FVKESK. CDR3 protein: CASSQEFGQGTHEQYF. The DNA for the CDR3 is TGTGCCAGCAGCCAAGAGTTCGGACAGGGGACTCACGAGCAGTACTTC.